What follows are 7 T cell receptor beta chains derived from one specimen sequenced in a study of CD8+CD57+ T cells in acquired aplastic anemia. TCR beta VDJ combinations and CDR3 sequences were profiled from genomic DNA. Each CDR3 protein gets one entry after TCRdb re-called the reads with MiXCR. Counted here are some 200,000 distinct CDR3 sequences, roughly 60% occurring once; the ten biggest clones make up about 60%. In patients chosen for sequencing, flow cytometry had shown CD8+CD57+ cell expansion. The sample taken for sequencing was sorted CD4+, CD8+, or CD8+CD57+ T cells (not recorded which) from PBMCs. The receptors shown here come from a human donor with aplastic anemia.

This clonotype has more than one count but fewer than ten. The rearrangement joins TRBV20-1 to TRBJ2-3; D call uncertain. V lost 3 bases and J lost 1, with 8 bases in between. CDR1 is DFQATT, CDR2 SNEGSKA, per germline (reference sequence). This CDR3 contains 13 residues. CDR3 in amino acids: CSASVAGTDTQYF. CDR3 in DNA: TGCAGTGCTAGTGTCGCGGGCACAGATACGCAGTATTTT.

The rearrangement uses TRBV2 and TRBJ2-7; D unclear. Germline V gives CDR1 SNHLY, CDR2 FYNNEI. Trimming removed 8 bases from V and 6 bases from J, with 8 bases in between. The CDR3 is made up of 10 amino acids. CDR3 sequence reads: CASAWFEQYF. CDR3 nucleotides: TGTGCCAGCGCGTGGTTCGAGCAGTACTTC.

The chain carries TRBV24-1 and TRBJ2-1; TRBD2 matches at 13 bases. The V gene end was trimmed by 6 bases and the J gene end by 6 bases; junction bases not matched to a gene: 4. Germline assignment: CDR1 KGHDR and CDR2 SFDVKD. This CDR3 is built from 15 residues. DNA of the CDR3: TGTGCCACCAGTCCAACTAGCGGGAGGGCCAATGAGCAGTTCTTC. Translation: CATSPTSGRANEQFF.

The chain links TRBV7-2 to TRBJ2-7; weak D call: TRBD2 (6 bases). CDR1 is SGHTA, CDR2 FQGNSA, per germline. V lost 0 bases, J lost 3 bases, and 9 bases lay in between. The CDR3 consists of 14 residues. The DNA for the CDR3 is TGTGCCAGCAGCTTAGCGGGAGGAGTCTACGAGCAGTACTTC. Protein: CASSLAGGVYEQYF.

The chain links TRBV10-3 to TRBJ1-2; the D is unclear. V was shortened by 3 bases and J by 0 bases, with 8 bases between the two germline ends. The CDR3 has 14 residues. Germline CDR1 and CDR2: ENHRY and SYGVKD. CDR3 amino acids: CAISDLDANYGYTF. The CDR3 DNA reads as TGTGCCATCAGTGATTTGGATGCTAACTATGGCTACACCTTC.

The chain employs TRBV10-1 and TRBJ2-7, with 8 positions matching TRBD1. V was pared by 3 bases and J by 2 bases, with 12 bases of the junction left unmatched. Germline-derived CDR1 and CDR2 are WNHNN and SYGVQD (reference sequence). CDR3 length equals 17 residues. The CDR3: CASSDSWGSGQAYEQYF. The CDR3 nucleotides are TGCGCCAGCAGTGATTCGTGGGGATCGGGACAGGCCTACGAGCAGTACTTC.

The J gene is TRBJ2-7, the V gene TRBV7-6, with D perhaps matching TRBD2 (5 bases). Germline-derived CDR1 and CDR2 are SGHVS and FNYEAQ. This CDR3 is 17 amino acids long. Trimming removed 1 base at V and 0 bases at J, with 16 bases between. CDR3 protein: CASSLVSAGSVSYEQYF. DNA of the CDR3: TGTGCCAGCAGCTTAGTCTCAGCCGGTAGCGTCTCCTACGAGCAGTACTTC.